The 9 T cell receptor beta chains listed next were all sequenced from one sample in a study of response to subunit inactivated influenza vaccine (dated by TCRdb to 2017 to 2018). The library was prepared using RT-PCR. Sequencing was performed on an Illumina HiSeq 2500. Starting from the raw public reads, TCRdb applied fastp trimming at Q25, assembled clones with MiXCR and retained in-frame beta chains. Each CDR3 protein gets just one entry, which takes the most common genes and DNA from the rows behind it. The sample includes approximately 500,000 distinct CDR3 sequences, with roughly 25% observed a single time. Around 2.8% of the sample belongs to the ten largest clones. The same sample was also used in a study of T cells expressing NK-cell markers. The second study, in turn, reports: TCR beta cDNA libraries were prepared using 5'RACE template switching, which introduced a universal primer site and unique molecular identifiers.

The material was CD4+ T cells sorted from PBMCs, obtained approximately 13 days after vaccination. These TCRs come from a middle-aged man who received an inactivated influenza vaccine. Donor details come from another sample of the same person, matched by shared clones.

In this sample, this clonotype turned up once. Here the CDR3 omits its conserved ending phenylalanine or tryptophan, so a read error is the likely source. V and J are TRBV6-1 and TRBJ2-7; no clear D. Germline V gives CDR1 MNHNS, CDR2 SASEGT. V shed 5 bases and J shed 6 bases, with 14 bases lying between them. This CDR3 is built from 13 residues. The CDR3 is CASSRVILGEQYL. The DNA for the CDR3 is TGTGCCAGCAGTCGGGTGATCCTCGGCGAGCAGTACTTA.

There are a few counts of this clonotype. The chain combines TRBV2 with TRBJ1-5; TRBD1 aligns across 7 bases. V lost 3 bases and J lost 9; bases outside the gene matches: 11. Germline CDR1 is SNHLY and CDR2 is FYNNEI. The CDR3 runs to 15 residues. The CDR3 DNA is TGTGCCAGCAGTGATACAGGGGCTGGGTCGGGGCCCCAGCATTTT. Residues: CASSDTGAGSGPQHF. Using reference TRBV2 and TRBJ1-5 for the parts outside the CDR3, the full variable domain is EPEVTQTPSHQVTQMGQEVILRCVPISNHLYFYWYRQILGQKVEFLVSFYNNEISEKSEIFDDQFSVERPDGSNFTLKIRSTKLEDSAMYFCASSDTGAGSGPQHFGDGTRLSIL.

There are a few counts of this clonotype. The chain joins TRBV24-1 to TRBJ2-1; 10 nucleotides align to TRBD2. Trimming cost V 5 bases and J 10 bases; bases outside gene matches: 13. CDR1 is KGHDR and CDR2 is SFDVKD in the germline V gene. The CDR3 contains 16 residues. The CDR3 DNA is TGTGCCACCAGTGCAAGGACTAGCGGTGGACGGGAGGAGCAGTTCTTC. This translates into CATSARTSGGREEQFF.

This clonotype was counted ten times or more. The V and J genes are TRBV12-3 or TRBV12-4 and TRBJ1-2, with a tentative D call TRBD1 (5 bases). The CDR3 totals 13 residues. Trimming took off 6 bases at V and 5 bases at J, with 13 bases between the two ends. The CDR3 is CASSSGDRYGYTF. As DNA, the CDR3 is TGTGCCAGCAGCTCGGGGGACCGTTATGGCTACACCTTC.

The gene calls are TRBV5-4 and TRBJ2-5; D perhaps matches TRBD2 (5 bases). Between the trimmed V and J ends, which lost 3 bases and 4 bases, there was a span of 13 bases. This CDR3 region has 14 residues. Germline values: CDR1 SGHNT, CDR2 YYREEE (reference sequence). CDR3 sequence (DNA): TGTGCCAGCAGCTCTTCGGGGTGGGGAGAGACCCAGTACTTC. It yields the protein CASSSSGWGETQYF. The full variable domain, completed using reference TRBV5-4 and TRBJ2-5, is ETGVTQSPTHLIKTRGQQVTLRCSSQSGHNTVSWYQQALGQGPQFIFQYYREEENGRGNFPPRFSGLQFPNYSSELNVNALELDDSALYLCASSSSGWGETQYFGPGTRLLVL.

The rearrangement uses TRBV20-1 and TRBJ2-4; D ambiguous. CDR1 and CDR2 (germline): DFQATT, SNEGSKA (reference sequence). V was clipped by 3 bases and J by 0 bases, with 6 bases between them. CDR3 length equals 13 residues. The CDR3 bases are TGCAGTGCTAGGGCACTAGCCAAAAACATTCAGTACTTC. Its translation is CSARALAKNIQYF.

This clonotype has a count of ten or more. The chain combines TRBV12-3 or TRBV12-4 with TRBJ1-1, with 9 bases matching TRBD1. V shed 6 bases, J shed 1 base, and the junction held 3 bases outside the gene matches. CDR3 length: 14 residues. CDR3 region: CASSRGQGNTEAFF. The CDR3 DNA follows: TGTGCCAGCAGCCGGGGACAGGGGAACACTGAAGCTTTCTTT.

This clonotype was counted at least ten times. The rearrangement uses TRBV5-1 and TRBJ2-1; 14 bases align to TRBD2. The CDR3 runs to 15 residues. The germline V gene encodes CDR1 SGHRS and CDR2 YFSETQ. Trimming took 6 bases from V and 11 from J; bases not matched to a gene: 10. The CDR3 loop is CASTPKGTSGGKQFF. Written as DNA, the CDR3 is TGCGCCAGCACCCCGAAGGGGACTAGCGGGGGCAAGCAGTTCTTC.

This clonotype has a handful of counts. V and J are TRBV20-1 and TRBJ1-1; weak D call: TRBD1 (5 bases). The CDR3 is 13 amino acids. The germline V gene encodes CDR1 DFQATT and CDR2 SNEGSKA (reference sequence). V was cut by 5 bases and J by 0 bases, with 10 bases left in between. CDR3 protein: CSAVGALNTEAFF. DNA of the CDR3: TGCAGTGCTGTAGGGGCCCTGAACACTGAAGCTTTCTTT.